Detailed here is one T cell receptor beta chain. The antigen remains unidentified. Germline CDR1 reads KGHSH; CDR2 reads LQKENI. The CDR3 runs to 13 residues. V dropped 2 bases and J dropped 0 bases, with 4 bases sitting between them. This entry belongs to a study of PD-1 blockade in classical Hodgkin lymphoma. Background on the study: Patients were dosed intravenously with nivolumab at 3 mg/kg every 2 weeks. Study conclusions and caveats: Those achieving complete response showed baseline diversity like newly diagnosed patients. Repertoires differed for reasons still undefined, possibly disease activity or prior therapy.

Each of the patients experienced relapse following autologous stem cell transplantation, and their brentuximab vedotin exposure differed. Data came from immunoSEQ multiplex PCR; TCRdb stores just in-frame clones and leaves some out. Here the sample spans roughly 42,000 clones, around two thirds being singletons. The source is a human donor with classical Hodgkin lymphoma. Sample: peripheral blood mononuclear cells (PBMCs), taken at baseline. J is TRBJ2-5 and V is TRBV18; D is unresolved. CDR3: CASSPGNQETQYF. The CDR3 coding sequence is TGTGCCAGCTCACCAGGGAACCAAGAGACCCAGTACTTC.